These T cell receptor beta chains were read from a single sample in a study of cytomegalovirus exposure and HLA in healthy donors. Only in-frame clones appear in the TCRdb table, and some are missing; sequencing was by immunoSEQ multiplex PCR. The data contain about 170,000 clones, roughly 85% of them seen just once; the ten biggest clones take up about 0.93%. The specimen was PBMCs. The receptor set was obtained from a woman aged 45-65 years in good health and CMV-seropositive. Both conserved end residues are part of each CDR3. D genes are given only for firm matches. A clone size is listed for some rows: how often the clone was seen (once, few, many), or a class if it is expanded.

TRBV27,-,TRBJ1-1,-,TGTGCCAGCAGTTTGAAGAGGAACACTGAAGCTTTCTTT,CASSLKRNTEAFF
TRBV2,-,TRBJ2-5,-,TGTGCCAGCAGGGGGGGTAGAGAGACCCAGTACTTC,CASRGGRETQYF
TRBV7-2,-,TRBJ2-1,-,TGTGCCAGCAGTAAAGGACGGGGGATCTACAATGAGCAGTTCTTC,CASSKGRGIYNEQFF
TRBV29-1,TRBD1,TRBJ1-2,once,TGCAGCGTTGTAGGCCAGGGGGAGGTTGGCTACACCTTC,CSVVGQGEVGYTF
TRBV2,-,TRBJ1-4,-,TGTGCCAGCAAATCGGGGGGGGCAAAACTGTTTTTT,CASKSGGAKLFF
TRBV11-2,-,TRBJ1-5,-,TGTGCCAGCAGCAAAAGTCCCCAGTCGGGTCAGCCCCAGCATTTT,CASSKSPQSGQPQHF
TRBV7-2,TRBD2,TRBJ2-3,-,TGTGCCAGCAGCTACCGGGACTACCGAACGCAGTATTTT,CASSYRDYRTQYF
TRBV12-5,TRBD2,TRBJ2-7,-,TGTGCTAGTGGTTTTGGTAGCGGGAGCTACGAGCAGTACTTC,CASGFGSGSYEQYF
TRBV29-1,-,TRBJ2-1,-,TGCAGCGTTGAGTTCCTGGAGGAAGGGTATGAGCAGTTCTTC,CSVEFLEEGYEQFF
TRBV7-8,-,TRBJ2-7,-,TGTGCCAGCAGCTGGGGCAGTAGTTTCGAGCAGTACTTC,CASSWGSSFEQYF
TRBV6-1,-,TRBJ2-1,-,TGTGCCAGCAGTGAATATGGCGGCCCCACCTACAATGAGCAGTTCTTC,CASSEYGGPTYNEQFF
TRBV7-6,-,TRBJ1-1,-,TGTGCCAGCAGCGGCGCAACGGGACAAACAAACACTGAAGCTTTCTTT,CASSGATGQTNTEAFF
TRBV30,-,TRBJ1-6,once,TGTGCCTGGAGTGTGTCGAGACACCGACAGGCTGGCTATAATTCACCCCTCCACTTT,CAWSVSRHRQAGYNSPLHF
TRBV28,-,TRBJ1-2,-,TGTGCCAGCAGCGTCCCCTGGGCAGGAGGGAAAGGCTATGGCTACACCTTC,CASSVPWAGGKGYGYTF
TRBV10-3,-,TRBJ1-1,-,TGTGCCATTGCCCGGAGTATATCCACTGAAGCTTTCTTT,CAIARSISTEAFF
TRBV9,-,TRBJ2-4,once,TGTGCCAGCAGCGTAGGTGGGGGGGCAAACATTCAGTACTTC,CASSVGGGANIQYF
TRBV27,-,TRBJ1-4,-,TGTGCCAGCAGTTTACGAGGGGAGGTTCATGAAAAACTGTTTTTT,CASSLRGEVHEKLFF
TRBV5-5,-,TRBJ2-2,-,TGTGCCAGCAGCGTGGCCAGGGCGGGGACCGGGGAGCTGTTTTTT,CASSVARAGTGELFF
TRBV5-1,TRBD1,TRBJ1-4,-,TGCGCCAGCAGCACTAGACAGGGACCTAATGAAAAACTGTTTTTT,CASSTRQGPNEKLFF
TRBV19,TRBD1,TRBJ1-2,few,TGTGCCAGTAGTAAAAGGGGGACAGCAGCTAACTATGGCTACACCTTC,CASSKRGTAANYGYTF
TRBV25-1,TRBD1,TRBJ2-7,-,TGTGCCACCGCCCACTTCAACAGGGGGCTGAACGAGCAGTACTTC,CATAHFNRGLNEQYF
TRBV29-1,TRBD1,TRBJ1-4,-,TGCAGCGTTGTCCAGGGGGACGAAAAACTGTTTTTT,CSVVQGDEKLFF
TRBV27,TRBD1,TRBJ2-7,-,TGTGCCAGCAGTCAATGGGACAGGGTTTTCGAGCAGTACTTC,CASSQWDRVFEQYF
TRBV7-8,TRBD1,TRBJ1-5,-,TGTGCCAGCAGCCCAAGGGACAGGGGAAATTACCAGCCCCAGCATTTT,CASSPRDRGNYQPQHF
TRBV6-1,-,TRBJ2-3,-,TGTGCCAGCATTCCCGGGAGCACAGATACGCAGTATTTT,CASIPGSTDTQYF
TRBV7-2,-,TRBJ1-1,-,TGTGCCAGCAGCTTAAATGTCGGGGAGGGGGGTTTCTTT,CASSLNVGEGGFF